These T cell receptor beta chains were read from a single sample in a study of Ad26.COV2.S vaccination and SARS-CoV-2 variants. Some clones are missing from TCRdb's copy, which holds only in-frame ones; the method was immunoSEQ multiplex PCR. Of about 400,000 clones in the sample, approximately 90% were seen once. This sample comprised peripheral blood, obtained in a trial of Ad26.COV2.S vaccine versus placebo. The receptors were sampled from a person aged 18-60 years who received the Ad26.COV2.S COVID-19 vaccine or a placebo. Each CDR3 is given with its conserved first and last residue. The order of the fields is J gene, CDR3 length, D gene, V gene, clone size, CDR3 DNA, CDR3 protein. The D gene is left open where the match is weak. Clone size is given for some rows only: seen once, a few or many times, or a class if the clone is expanded.

>TRBJ1-4|14|TRBD1|TRBV6-6|once
TGTGCCAGCAGTAGGGGACAGTTTAATGAAAAACTGTTTTTT
CASSRGQFNEKLFF
>TRBJ1-3|16|-|TRBV13|-
TGTGCCAGCAGCTTAGGACAGCTCGACTCTGGAAACACCATATATTTT
CASSLGQLDSGNTIYF
>TRBJ2-1|13|-|TRBV2|-
TGTGCCAGCAGTGAAGCCTGGCAGCTAGAGCAGTTCTTC
CASSEAWQLEQFF
>TRBJ1-1|11|-|TRBV9|-
TGTGCCAGCAGTGGTGGGACAGAAGCTTTCTTT
CASSGGTEAFF
>TRBJ1-3|17|-|TRBV6-2/TRBV6-3|few
TGTGCCAGCAGCCCGTCCTTGTCCCTGACCTCTGGAAACACCATATATTTT
CASSPSLSLTSGNTIYF
>TRBJ1-1|14|-|TRBV23-1|-
TGCGCCAGCAGTCAGGGATACAGGGAGACTGAAGCTTTCTTT
CASSQGYRETEAFF
>TRBJ1-4|15|-|TRBV28|-
TGTGCCAGCAGTTTATCCGGGACCGTTTTTGAAAAACTGTTTTTT
CASSLSGTVFEKLFF
>TRBJ2-7|16|TRBD2|TRBV7-9|-
TGTGCCAGCAGCCCGGCGGGACTAGCGGGAGTAAAAGAGCAGTACTTC
CASSPAGLAGVKEQYF
>TRBJ2-2|18|-|TRBV28|-
TGTGCCAGCAGTTTACCCCTAAACGAGGGCAGGGGATCCGGGGAGCTGTTTTTT
CASSLPLNEGRGSGELFF
>TRBJ1-2|14|TRBD1|TRBV5-1|-
TGCGCCAGCAGCTCCGGGACAGGGGAGGATGGCTACACCTTC
CASSSGTGEDGYTF
>TRBJ2-7|14|-|TRBV11-3|-
TGTGCCAGCAGCCACGATTCCGACTCCTACGAGCAGTACTTC
CASSHDSDSYEQYF
>TRBJ1-3|16|-|TRBV9|-
TGTGCCAGCAGCCCCAGTGGACAGCCCTCTGGAAACACCATATATTTT
CASSPSGQPSGNTIYF
>TRBJ2-3|14|TRBD2|TRBV10-2|-
TGCGCCAGCGTGGGACTAGCGGCCACAGATACGCAGTATTTT
CASVGLAATDTQYF
>TRBJ2-5|12|-|TRBV9|-
TGTGCCAGCAGCGTAGGGGAAGAGACCCAGTACTTC
CASSVGEETQYF
>TRBJ1-1|16|TRBD1|TRBV18|-
TGTGCCAGCTCACAACTCGGGACAGGGAGTAACACTGAAGCTTTCTTT
CASSQLGTGSNTEAFF
>TRBJ1-2|15|-|TRBV6-5|-
TGTGCCAGCAGTTACTCACGGGACGCTAACTATGGCTACACCTTC
CASSYSRDANYGYTF
>TRBJ2-7|16|TRBD2|TRBV3-1/TRBV3-2|-
TGTGCCAGCAGCCGCCAACTAGCGGGGGTAATCTACGAGCAGTACTTC
CASSRQLAGVIYEQYF
>TRBJ2-4|15|TRBD2|TRBV7-9|-
TGTGCCAGCAGCGATAGCGGGAGGGCCGGGGACATTCAGTACTTC
CASSDSGRAGDIQYF
>TRBJ2-1|15|-|TRBV5-4|-
TGTGCCAGCAGCTTAGCAGTAAGCTCCTACAATGAGCAGTTCTTC
CASSLAVSSYNEQFF
>TRBJ2-7|14|-|TRBV9|once
TGTGCCAGCAGCGCAACGACTGGGTCCTACGAGCAGTACTTC
CASSATTGSYEQYF
>TRBJ2-3|13|-|TRBV29-1|-
TGCAGCGTTTCTCGAGACAGCACAGATACGCAGTATTTT
CSVSRDSTDTQYF
>TRBJ1-1|17|-|TRBV30|-
TGTGCCCGATCATTCGGGGGCAGGGTGAGTAGCGGCACTGAAGCTTTCTTT
CARSFGGRVSSGTEAFF
>TRBJ2-1|17|TRBD2|TRBV18|-
TGTGCCAGCTCACCACCCGGACTAGCGGGAGGCTACAATGAGCAGTTCTTC
CASSPPGLAGGYNEQFF
>TRBJ1-5|17|TRBD1|TRBV28|few
TGTGCCAGCAGTTTATCCGGGACAGGGGGCGGAAATCAGCCCCAGCATTTT
CASSLSGTGGGNQPQHF
>TRBJ1-1|14|-|TRBV11-2|-
TGTGCCAGCAGCTTACCGGACCGAAACACTGAAGCTTTCTTT
CASSLPDRNTEAFF
>TRBJ2-1|13|TRBD1|TRBV11-2|-
TGTGCCAGCAGCTTAGTACAGGGGAATGAGCAGTTCTTC
CASSLVQGNEQFF
>TRBJ2-3|12|-|TRBV28|-
TGTGCCAGCAGTTTAAAGACAGTTCTGCAGTATTTT
CASSLKTVLQYF
>TRBJ1-3|15|-|TRBV2|-
TGTGCCAGCAGTGAAGGGCCGGGCTCGGGAAACACCATATATTTT
CASSEGPGSGNTIYF
>TRBJ1-4|16|TRBD1|TRBV6-1|-
TGTGCCAGCAGTGAGCGGACAGGGGGCAGAAATGAAAAACTGTTTTTT
CASSERTGGRNEKLFF
>TRBJ1-6|14|-|TRBV6-5|-
TGTGCCAGCATGGGGGATATACCGAGTTCACCCCTCCACTTT
CASMGDIPSSPLHF
>TRBJ1-6|13|-|TRBV5-1|few
TGCGCCAGCAGGGGAGAGGGGTTTTCACCCCTCCACTTT
CASRGEGFSPLHF